This TCR beta chain was obtained from a study of blood T cell repertoires in COVID-19. As for the study in general: The United States, Italy and Spain were the sources of the acute and convalescent COVID-19 samples.

Method: immunoSEQ multiplex PCR; TCRdb's copy keeps in-frame clones and lacks some. The sample holds tens of thousands of clones, about 80% seen once. Sequenced sample: peripheral blood. This sequence originates from a man in his sixties or seventies with acute or convalescent COVID-19.

Here the CDR3 DNA reads TGTGCCAGCACCATCTACGGGGACACCTACAATGAGCAGTTCTTC. Translation gives CASTIYGDTYNEQFF. The gene calls are TRBV9 and TRBJ2-1; D is possibly TRBD1 (6 bases). Trimming took off 6 bases at V and 2 bases at J, with 15 bases between the two ends. CDR3 length equals 15 residues. Germline V CDR1 and CDR2: SGDLS, YYNGEE.